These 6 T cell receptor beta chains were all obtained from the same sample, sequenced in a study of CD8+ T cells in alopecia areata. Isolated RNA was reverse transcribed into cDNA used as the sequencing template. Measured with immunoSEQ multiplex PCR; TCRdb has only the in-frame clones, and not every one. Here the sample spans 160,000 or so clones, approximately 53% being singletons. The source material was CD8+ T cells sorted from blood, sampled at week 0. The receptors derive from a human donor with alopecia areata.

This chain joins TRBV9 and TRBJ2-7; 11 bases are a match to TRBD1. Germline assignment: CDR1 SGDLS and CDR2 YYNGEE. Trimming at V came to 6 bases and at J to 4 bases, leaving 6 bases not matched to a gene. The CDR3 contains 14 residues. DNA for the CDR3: TGTGCCAGCACCCCGGGACAGGGGGGGTACGAGCAGTACTTC. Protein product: CASTPGQGGYEQYF.

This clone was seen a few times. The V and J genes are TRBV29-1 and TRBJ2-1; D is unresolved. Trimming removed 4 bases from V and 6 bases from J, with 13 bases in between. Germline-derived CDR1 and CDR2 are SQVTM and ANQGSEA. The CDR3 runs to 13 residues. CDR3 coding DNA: TGCAGCGTTGTTGTGGTTCCCATCAATGAGCAGTTCTTC. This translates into CSVVVVPINEQFF.

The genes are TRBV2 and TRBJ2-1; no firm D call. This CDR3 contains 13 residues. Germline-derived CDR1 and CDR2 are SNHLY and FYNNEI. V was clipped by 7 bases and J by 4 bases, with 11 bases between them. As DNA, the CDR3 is TGTGCCAGCAAGGACCCCCCTTACAATGAGCAGTTCTTC. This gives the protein CASKDPPYNEQFF. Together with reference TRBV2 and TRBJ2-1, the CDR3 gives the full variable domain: EPEVTQTPSHQVTQMGQEVILRCVPISNHLYFYWYRQILGQKVEFLVSFYNNEISEKSEIFDDQFSVERPDGSNFTLKIRSTKLEDSAMYFCASKDPPYNEQFFGPGTRLTVL.

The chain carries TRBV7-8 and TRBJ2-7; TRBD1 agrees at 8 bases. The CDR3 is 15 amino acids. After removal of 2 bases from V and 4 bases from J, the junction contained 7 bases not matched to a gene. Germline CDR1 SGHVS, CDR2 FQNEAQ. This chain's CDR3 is CASSLPETGAYEQYF. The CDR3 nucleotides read TGTGCCAGCAGCTTACCAGAGACAGGGGCGTACGAGCAGTACTTC. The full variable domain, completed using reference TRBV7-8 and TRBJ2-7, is GAGVSQSPRYKVAKRGQDVALRCDPISGHVSLFWYQQALGQGPEFLTYFQNEAQLDKSGLPSDRFFAERPEGSVSTLKIQRTQQEDSAVYLCASSLPETGAYEQYFGPGTRLTVT.

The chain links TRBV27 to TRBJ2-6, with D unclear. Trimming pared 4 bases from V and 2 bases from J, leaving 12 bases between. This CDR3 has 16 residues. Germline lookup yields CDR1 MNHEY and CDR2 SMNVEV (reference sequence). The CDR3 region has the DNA TGTGCCAGCAGTTCATTCGACACAACTGGGGCCAACGTCCTGACTTTC. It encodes CASSSFDTTGANVLTF.

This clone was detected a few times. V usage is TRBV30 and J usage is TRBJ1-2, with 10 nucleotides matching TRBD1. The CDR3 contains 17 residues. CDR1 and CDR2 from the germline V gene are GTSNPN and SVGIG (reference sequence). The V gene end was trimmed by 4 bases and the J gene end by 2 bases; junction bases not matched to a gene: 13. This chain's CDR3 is CAWTLGTGVSGNYGYTF. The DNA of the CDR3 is TGTGCCTGGACCCTCGGGACAGGGGTTTCTGGGAACTATGGCTACACCTTC.